Each of the 30 T cell receptor beta chains below was sequenced from the same sample in a study of spatial heterogeneity in lung cancer. The time point denotes: blood at routine non-recurrence follow-up after resection. In TCRdb, the 5' RACE reads were re-called with MiXCR into one record per CDR3 protein. The table lists tens of thousands of distinct CDR3 sequences, roughly 21% of them singletons. Sequences were derived from PBMCs, sampled at follow-up. The receptors originated from a male donor with early-stage non-small cell lung cancer.

J is TRBJ2-5 and V is TRBV30; 11 bases map to TRBD2. Germline V gives CDR1 GTSNPN, CDR2 SVGIG (reference sequence). There are 13 residues in the CDR3. V was pared by 5 bases and J by 5 bases, with 4 bases of the junction left unmatched. The CDR3 spells CAWGLAGGETQYF. The CDR3 DNA is TGTGCCTGGGGTCTAGCGGGAGGCGAGACCCAGTACTTC. The variable domain in full, completed from reference TRBV30 and TRBJ2-5, reads SQTIHQWPATLVQPVGSPLSLECTVEGTSNPNLYWYRQAAGRGLQLLFYSVGIGQISSEVPQNLSASRPQDRQFILSSKKLLLSDSGFYLCAWGLAGGETQYFGPGTRLLVL.

The V gene is TRBV3-1, the J gene TRBJ1-2, with D possibly matching TRBD1 (5 bases). V was clipped by 4 bases and J by 0 bases, with 15 bases between them. The CDR3 covers 16 residues. Germline CDR1 and CDR2: LGHDT and YNNKEL (reference sequence). The CDR3: CASSPSGTVTNYGYTF. For the CDR3, the DNA is TGTGCCAGCAGCCCGTCCGGGACTGTCACTAACTATGGCTACACCTTC.

This clonotype was observed at least ten times. This sequence joins TRBV6-6 and TRBJ2-7, with D perhaps matching TRBD1 (6 bases). CDR1 and CDR2 (germline): MNHNY, SVGAGI (reference sequence). V lost 6 bases, J lost 4 bases, and 19 bases lay in between. There are 15 residues in the CDR3. CDR3 sequence reads: CASSPRGTVIYEQYV. The CDR3 nucleotides read TGTGCCAGCAGCCCTAGGGGGACGGTGATATACGAGCAGTACGTC.

The CDR3: CASSKGTGGFQPQHF. The CDR3 coding sequence is TGTGCCAGTAGTAAAGGGACAGGGGGGTTTCAGCCCCAGCATTTT. The rearrangement links TRBV19 to TRBJ1-5, with 11 positions matching TRBD1. The CDR3 consists of 15 residues. Germline CDR1 LNHDA, CDR2 SQIVND (reference sequence). The V segment lost 4 bases and the J segment 6 bases; nucleotides outside the gene matches: 5.

This clonotype was counted ten times or more. The V call is TRBV23-1, the J call TRBJ1-1; the D is unclear. TRBV23-1 is an ORF; its function is uncertain. V lost 7 bases and J lost 3, with 6 bases in between. This CDR3 comprises 11 residues. CDR3 in DNA: TGCGCCAGCACCGAGGACACTGAAGCTTTCTTT. It is translated as CASTEDTEAFF.

This clonotype was found a few times. V gene TRBV3-1 combines with J gene TRBJ2-5; D is unclear. The CDR3 length is 13 residues. The germline CDR1 and CDR2 sequences are LGHDT and YNNKEL (reference sequence). With 2 bases removed from V and 5 bases from J, the gap between germline ends came to 9 bases. The CDR3 here is CASSQRNEETQYF. The CDR3 DNA is TGTGCCAGCAGCCAAAGGAATGAGGAGACCCAGTACTTC.

This clonotype was picked up a small number of times. The chain has TRBV12-5 and TRBJ2-7; 8 nucleotides match TRBD1. The germline V gene has CDR1 LGHNT and CDR2 FRNRAP. V gave up 1 base and J gave up 6 bases; unmatched junction bases: 5. CDR3 length: 14 amino acids. CDR3 residues: CASGLGQGASEQYV. DNA of the CDR3: TGTGCTAGTGGTTTGGGGCAGGGGGCTTCCGAGCAGTACGTC.

The sample holds a few counts of this clonotype. The chain carries TRBV20-1 and TRBJ1-4; D gene uncertain. The germline gives CDR1 DFQATT, CDR2 SNEGSKA (reference sequence). The CDR3 consists of 14 residues. V lost 4 bases and J lost 0, with 9 bases in between. The CDR3 bases are TGCAGTGCTACCCGGGCATCAACTAATGAAAAACTGTTTTTT. Translating gives CSATRASTNEKLFF.

This clonotype was seen once. This chain uses TRBV10-3 with TRBJ1-6; the D gene is possibly TRBD1 (5 bases). Germline assignment: CDR1 ENHRY and CDR2 SYGVKD. V lost 3 bases to trimming and J lost 7 bases, with 7 bases between them. This CDR3 comprises 13 residues. For the CDR3, the DNA is TGTGCCATCAGTGAAAGGGGAAATTCACCCCTCCACTTT. The encoded protein is CAISERGNSPLHF.

This chain links TRBV6-6 with TRBJ2-2; 9 bases match TRBD1. The CDR3 length is 16 residues. Trimming removed 5 bases from V and 6 bases from J; junction bases left unmatched: 10. Germline V gene sequence: CDR1 MNHNY, CDR2 SVGAGI (reference sequence). CDR3 region: CASSDLGTGPAGELFF. The CDR3 DNA reads TGTGCCAGCAGTGACCTCGGGACAGGGCCAGCCGGGGAGCTGTTTTTT.

The chain links TRBV12-3 or TRBV12-4 to TRBJ1-2; no clear D gene. The CDR3 has 12 amino acids. For the CDR3, the DNA is TGTGTCAGTTCAACGGCTAACTATGGCTACACCTTC. Protein: CVSSTANYGYTF.

This chain joins TRBV5-1 and TRBJ2-7, with D maybe TRBD1 (5 bases). CDR3 length: 14 residues. The V end lost 0 bases, the J end lost 7 bases, and 14 bases lay between the germline ends. CDR1 SGHRS and CDR2 YFSETQ come from the germline V gene. CDR3 bases: TGCGCCAGCAGCTTGGCCCGGCAGGGTGGGGAGCAGTACTTC. As protein: CASSLARQGGEQYF.

This clonotype was counted a few times. This chain's CDR3 is CASSQDVATEAFF. Here the CDR3 DNA reads TGTGCCAGCAGCCAAGATGTCGCTACTGAAGCTTTCTTT. This chain uses TRBV4-2 with TRBJ1-1; the D is unclear. This CDR3 is built from 13 residues. In germline, CDR1 is LGHNA, CDR2 YNFKEQ. Trimming took 0 bases from V and 5 from J, leaving 7 bases between them.

There are many counts of this clonotype. As DNA, the CDR3 is TGTGCCTGGAGCGTCTCCGGAGGTGGCTACACCTTC. Protein: CAWSVSGGGYTF. The chain joins TRBV30 to TRBJ1-2, with D uncertain. The CDR3 contains 12 residues. V lost 3 bases, J lost 7 bases, and 12 bases lay in between. The germline V gene encodes CDR1 GTSNPN and CDR2 SVGIG (reference sequence).

This clonotype was seen more than once but under ten times. This chain links TRBV7-2 with TRBJ2-5; 8 positions match TRBD1. With V trimmed by 0 bases and J by 2 bases, 8 bases remained unmatched. Germline V gene sequence: CDR1 SGHTA, CDR2 FQGNSA. This CDR3 has 17 residues. The CDR3 region has the DNA TGTGCCAGCAGCTTAGCCGGACGGACAGGGAAGCAAGAGACCCAGTACTTC. Its translation: CASSLAGRTGKQETQYF. The variable domain in full, with the rest retrieved from reference TRBV7-2 and TRBJ2-5, is GAGVSQSPSNKVTEKGKDVELRCDPISGHTALYWYRQSLGQGLEFLIYFQGNSAPDKSGLPSDRFSAERTGGSVSTLTIQRTQQEDSAVYLCASSLAGRTGKQETQYFGPGTRLLVL.

CDR3 amino acids: CSASGGGPTEAFF. Written as DNA, the CDR3 is TGCAGTGCTAGCGGGGGGGGACCCACTGAAGCTTTCTTT. This chain joins TRBV20-1 and TRBJ1-1; D perhaps matches TRBD1 (5 bases). Germline V CDR1 and CDR2: DFQATT, SNEGSKA (reference sequence). The CDR3 is 13 amino acids. Trimming left V 3 bases short and J 4 bases short, with 12 bases between.

This clonotype was seen more than once but under ten times. This rearrangement joins TRBV18 to TRBJ1-2, with D unclear. Per germline, CDR1 KGHSH and CDR2 LQKENI. Trimming took off 3 bases at V and 0 bases at J, with 14 bases between the two ends. CDR3 length: 16 residues. Here the CDR3 reads CASSPATVATNYGYTF. DNA for the CDR3: TGTGCCAGCTCACCCGCCACAGTCGCAACTAACTATGGCTACACCTTC.

V gene TRBV6-1 combines with J gene TRBJ2-7; D call uncertain. The CDR3 has 13 amino acids. CDR1 and CDR2 from the germline V gene are MNHNS and SASEGT. With 10 bases removed from V and 7 bases from J, the gap between germline ends came to 20 bases. In DNA, the CDR3 is TGTGCCACCCGAACGGTCAGCTTCACTGAGCAGTACTTC. It encodes CATRTVSFTEQYF.

The gene calls are TRBV5-1 and TRBJ1-4, with D maybe TRBD1 (5 bases). Germline V gives CDR1 SGHRS, CDR2 YFSETQ. The length of the CDR3 is 16 residues. The V gene lost 5 bases and the J gene lost 0 bases, with 14 bases spanning the gap. The CDR3 spells CASSLTGTATNEKLFF. DNA for the CDR3: TGCGCCAGCAGTCTAACGGGGACTGCAACTAATGAAAAACTGTTTTTT.

A few counts support this clonotype. The chain uses TRBV3-1 and TRBJ1-2, with a weak D call TRBD1 (5 bases). CDR3 length: 15 residues. Germline values: CDR1 LGHDT, CDR2 YNNKEL (reference sequence). The germline V and J ends were trimmed by 1 base and 4 bases, with 13 bases remaining between them. CDR3 in amino acids: CASSQGSGVGYGYTF. CDR3 nucleotide sequence: TGTGCCAGCAGCCAAGGTTCGGGGGTCGGCTATGGCTACACCTTC.

This chain's CDR3 is CSVGIGGSNQPQHF. The CDR3 region has the DNA TGCAGCGTTGGCATCGGGGGGAGCAATCAGCCCCAGCATTTT. The V call is TRBV29-1, the J call TRBJ1-5, with TRBD1 as a possible D gene (5 bases). V was trimmed by 4 bases and J by 1 base, leaving 11 bases between them. The CDR3 sequence is 14 residues long. The V gene's germline CDR1 is SQVTM and CDR2 ANQGSEA.

V and J are TRBV7-8 and TRBJ2-1; 13 positions agree with TRBD2. The germline CDR1 and CDR2 sequences are SGHVS and FQNEAQ. Trimming removed 5 bases from V and 4 bases from J; junction bases left unmatched: 8. This CDR3 contains 17 residues. The CDR3 nucleotides are TGTGCCAGCAGCCCCGGACTAGCGGGAGTCTTGTACAATGAGCAGTTCTTC. Translating it yields CASSPGLAGVLYNEQFF.

This clonotype was counted a few times. The chain joins TRBV7-2 to TRBJ2-1, with 14 bases aligning to TRBD2. The CDR3 runs 17 residues. Germline CDR1 SGHTA, CDR2 FQGNSA. With V trimmed by 5 bases and J by 7 bases, 10 bases remained unmatched. As DNA, the CDR3 is TGTGCCAGCAGCCAACCGGGACTAGCGGGAGTGAGGAATGAGCAGTTCTTC. Translating gives CASSQPGLAGVRNEQFF.

CDR3 sequence reads: CASSVYFNEQFF. The CDR3 DNA follows: TGTGCCAGCAGCGTTTACTTCAATGAGCAGTTCTTC. J is TRBJ2-1 and V is TRBV5-6; unclear D gene. The CDR3 has 12 amino acids. Germline assignment: CDR1 SGHDT and CDR2 YYEEEE. V was shortened by 4 bases and J by 6 bases, with 8 bases between the two germline ends.

This clonotype was seen a handful of times. The J gene is TRBJ2-5, the V gene TRBV12-5, with a tentative D call TRBD2 (5 bases). Trimming took 5 bases from V and 1 from J, leaving 8 bases between them. CDR1 and CDR2 from the germline V gene are LGHNT and FRNRAP. The CDR3 spans 13 residues. The DNA of the CDR3 is TGTGCTAGTGGTCCGGGAAGCCAAGAGACCCAGTACTTC. Encoded protein: CASGPGSQETQYF.

This clonotype has a handful of counts. V and J are TRBV20-1 and TRBJ2-3; 9 positions match TRBD2. The J segment lost 0 bases and the V segment lost 0 bases, leaving 7 bases of the junction unmatched. The CDR3 spans 17 residues. Looked up from germline, CDR1 is DFQATT and CDR2 is SNEGSKA (reference sequence). The CDR3 bases are TGCAGTGCTAGAGAATGGGCTAGCGGGGATAGCACAGATACGCAGTATTTT. Translated, it gives CSAREWASGDSTDTQYF.

This clonotype was counted between two and nine times. The V call is TRBV6-1, the J call TRBJ1-2; possibly TRBD1 for D (6 bases). Looked up from germline, CDR1 is MNHNS and CDR2 is SASEGT. The length of the CDR3 is 14 residues. V was pared by 11 bases and J by 7 bases, with 23 bases between. CDR3 nucleotide sequence: TGTGCCTCATACCTCGACAGGACCCTAGGTGGCTACACCTTC. Translated: CASYLDRTLGGYTF.

In this sample, this clonotype turned up a few times. This rearrangement joins TRBV6-4 to TRBJ2-1; D gene uncertain. The germline V gene encodes CDR1 MRHNA and CDR2 SNTAGT. The CDR3 has 15 amino acids. V was pared by 4 bases and J by 4 bases, with 14 bases between. The DNA of the CDR3 is TGTGCCAGCAGTGCTGCGCTAGGGAATTACAATGAGCAGTTCTTC. Its translation is CASSAALGNYNEQFF.

The chain combines TRBV7-8 with TRBJ2-3; D remains ambiguous. The germline V gene encodes CDR1 SGHVS and CDR2 FQNEAQ. Trimming took 2 bases from V and 0 from J, leaving 9 bases between them. The length of the CDR3 is 15 residues. The CDR3 here is CASSLRQASTDTQYF. The DNA for the CDR3 is TGTGCCAGCAGCTTAAGGCAGGCAAGCACAGATACGCAGTATTTT.

This clonotype was counted many times. The chain joins TRBV18 to TRBJ2-3, with a tentative D call TRBD2 (6 bases). The CDR3 is 11 amino acids. V lost 7 bases and J 5 bases, leaving 7 bases between the germline ends. CDR1 KGHSH and CDR2 LQKENI come from the germline V gene. DNA of the CDR3: TGTGCCAGCTTCGGGGGAGATACGCAGTATTTT. Its translation: CASFGGDTQYF.